The rows below give T cell receptor beta chains drawn from one sample of a study of blood T cell repertoires in COVID-19. Assay used: immunoSEQ multiplex PCR; TCRdb lists only in-frame clones, some missing. Of more than 100,000 clones listed, over 80% are singletons. The sample comprised PBMCs or T cells enriched from blood (not recorded which). The receptors were gathered from a woman between 25 and 40 years old who had recovered from COVID-19. The CDR3 runs from the conserved cysteine through the conserved F or W. The D gene is left open where the match is weak. Part of the rows lack a size; the others show once, few, many or a class for expanded clones.

j_call	v_call	clone_size	d_call	cdr3_aa	cdr3_nt
TRBJ2-3	TRBV5-4	.	TRBD1	CAIHRDRGTDTQYF	TGTGCCATCCACCGGGACAGGGGAACAGATACGCAGTATTTT
TRBJ1-5	TRBV5-1	.	.	CASSLVSGGSQPQHF	TGCGCCAGCAGCTTGGTATCGGGGGGTAGTCAGCCCCAGCATTTT
TRBJ1-1	TRBV28	few	TRBD1	CASSTPGGTEAFF	TGTGCCAGCAGTACCCCAGGGGGCACTGAAGCTTTCTTT
TRBJ2-2	TRBV7-2	.	TRBD2	CASSLRGGTGELFF	TGTGCCAGCAGCTTGCGCGGGGGCACCGGGGAGCTGTTTTTT
TRBJ1-1	TRBV7-2	.	TRBD1	CASRMTGGGTEAFF	TGTGCCAGCAGGATGACAGGGGGCGGCACTGAAGCTTTCTTT
TRBJ1-6	TRBV9	few	.	CASGGANYNSPLHF	TGTGCCAGCGGAGGGGCCAACTATAATTCACCCCTCCACTTT
TRBJ2-1	TRBV4-1	.	TRBD2	CASSQGVGTSRVNEQFF	TGCGCCAGCAGCCAGGGAGTCGGGACTAGCCGAGTCAATGAGCAGTTCTTC
TRBJ2-3	TRBV24-1	.	TRBD2	CATSALAGGTDTQYF	TGTGCCACCAGTGCCCTAGCGGGAGGTACAGATACGCAGTATTTT
TRBJ2-7	TRBV6-2/TRBV6-3	.	TRBD1	CASSPRTGPGLSEQYF	TGTGCCAGCAGCCCAAGGACAGGGCCTGGGTTGAGCGAGCAGTACTTC
TRBJ1-6	TRBV11-2	.	.	CASSFSLGFYNSPLHF	TGTGCCAGCAGCTTCTCTCTCGGGTTCTATAATTCACCCCTCCACTTT
TRBJ2-1	TRBV3-1/TRBV3-2	.	TRBD2	CASSQLAGLVRQFF	TGTGCCAGCAGCCAATTAGCGGGGTTAGTGAGGCAGTTCTTC
TRBJ2-3	TRBV5-1	once	.	CASSLGPTTDTQYF	TGCGCCAGCAGCCTGGGCCCTACGACAGATACGCAGTATTTT
TRBJ2-3	TRBV3-1/TRBV3-2	.	.	CASSHGGIVADTQYF	TGTGCCAGCAGCCATGGCGGGATAGTCGCAGATACGCAGTATTTT
TRBJ2-1	TRBV6-6	.	.	CASSYGASAYNEQFF	TGTGCCAGCAGTTACGGAGCTAGCGCTTACAATGAGCAGTTCTTC
TRBJ1-4	TRBV27	.	.	CASSHQSDEKLFF	TGTGCCAGCAGTCACCAGAGCGATGAAAAACTGTTTTTT
TRBJ1-1	TRBV9	.	.	CASSVGLDSSTEAFF	TGTGCCAGCAGCGTAGGACTTGACAGCTCCACTGAAGCTTTCTTT
TRBJ1-2	TRBV28	.	.	CASSLGSYGYTF	TGTGCCAGCAGTTTAGGTAGCTATGGCTACACCTTC
TRBJ2-2	TRBV3-1/TRBV3-2	.	.	CASSQVPVTGELFF	TGTGCCAGCAGCCAAGTTCCTGTTACCGGGGAGCTGTTTTTT
TRBJ2-3	TRBV30	.	TRBD1	CANGDRGLTDTQYF	TGTGCCAACGGGGACAGGGGGCTCACAGATACGCAGTATTTT
TRBJ2-3	TRBV2	.	TRBD2	CASSEALGLAGGPRDTQYF	TGTGCCAGCAGTGAAGCGCTGGGACTAGCGGGAGGGCCAAGGGATACGCAGTATTTT
TRBJ1-5	TRBV28	.	.	CASSFEGNQPQHF	TGTGCCAGCAGTTTTGAGGGCAATCAGCCCCAGCATTTT
TRBJ1-2	TRBV13	.	TRBD1	CASNNRGQRFGYTF	TGTGCCAGCAACAACAGGGGTCAACGCTTTGGCTACACCTTC
TRBJ1-1	TRBV7-2	.	.	CASSFSNTEAFF	TGTGCCAGCAGCTTCTCGAACACTGAAGCTTTCTTT
TRBJ1-1	TRBV3-1/TRBV3-2	.	.	CASSYLGNTEAFF	TGTGCCAGCAGCTACCTAGGGAACACTGAAGCTTTCTTT
TRBJ1-1	TRBV5-4	.	.	CASSSPRLPGEAFF	TGTGCCAGCAGCTCCCCAAGGCTGCCAGGTGAAGCTTTCTTT
TRBJ2-5	TRBV28	.	TRBD2	CASSPAGGAQETQYF	TGTGCCAGCAGCCCAGCGGGGGGGGCGCAAGAGACCCAGTACTTC
TRBJ2-1	TRBV7-9	.	TRBD2	CASSPMTSGTLNEQFF	TGTGCCAGCAGCCCTATGACTAGCGGGACCCTCAATGAGCAGTTCTTC
TRBJ2-7	TRBV10-3	.	TRBD2	CAISEIVGSGRGYEQYF	TGTGCCATCAGTGAAATTGTGGGGAGCGGGAGGGGGTACGAGCAGTACTTC
TRBJ1-1	TRBV6-5	.	.	CASRVQYTEAFF	TGTGCCAGCAGGGTCCAGTACACTGAAGCTTTCTTT
TRBJ1-1	TRBV4-1	.	TRBD1	CASSHITGAAGGTEAFF	TGCGCCAGCAGCCACATCACAGGGGCCGCGGGGGGCACTGAAGCTTTCTTT
TRBJ2-7	TRBV18	once	.	CASSPGVERSDEQYF	TGTGCCAGCTCACCCGGGGTGGAGAGGAGCGACGAGCAGTACTTC
TRBJ2-7	TRBV19	.	TRBD2	CASSRTSGNYEQYF	TGTGCCAGTAGTCGGACTAGCGGAAACTACGAGCAGTACTTC
TRBJ2-3	TRBV9	once	TRBD2	CASSVLARDYTTDTQYF	TGTGCCAGCAGCGTACTCGCCCGGGACTATACCACAGATACGCAGTATTTT
TRBJ2-3	TRBV21-1	.	.	CASSTGTSGRPDTQYF	TGTGCCAGCAGCACCGGGACTAGCGGGAGGCCAGATACGCAGTATTTT
TRBJ2-3	TRBV24-1	.	.	CATSDPDSRSTDTQYF	TGTGCCACCAGTGATCCGGATAGCCGGAGCACAGATACGCAGTATTTT
TRBJ2-1	TRBV6-4	.	TRBD2	CATSGRAEDEQFF	TGTGCCACTAGCGGGAGGGCCGAGGATGAGCAGTTCTTC
TRBJ1-5	TRBV30	once	.	CAWNSRYSNQPQHF	TGTGCCTGGAACTCACGCTATAGCAATCAGCCCCAGCATTTT
TRBJ2-3	TRBV10-3	.	TRBD1	CATKGDRESDTQYF	TGTGCCACAAAGGGGGACAGGGAATCAGATACGCAGTATTTT
TRBJ1-2	TRBV7-9	.	.	CASSLEEDYGYTF	TGTGCCAGCAGCTTAGAGGAGGACTATGGCTACACCTTC
TRBJ1-1	TRBV4-1	.	.	CASSQDPRVNTEAFF	TGCGCCAGCAGCCAAGATCCCCGGGTCAACACTGAAGCTTTCTTT
TRBJ2-7	TRBV7-9	.	TRBD1	CASSSPGTGRYEQYF	TGTGCCAGCAGCTCACCAGGGACAGGGAGATACGAGCAGTACTTC